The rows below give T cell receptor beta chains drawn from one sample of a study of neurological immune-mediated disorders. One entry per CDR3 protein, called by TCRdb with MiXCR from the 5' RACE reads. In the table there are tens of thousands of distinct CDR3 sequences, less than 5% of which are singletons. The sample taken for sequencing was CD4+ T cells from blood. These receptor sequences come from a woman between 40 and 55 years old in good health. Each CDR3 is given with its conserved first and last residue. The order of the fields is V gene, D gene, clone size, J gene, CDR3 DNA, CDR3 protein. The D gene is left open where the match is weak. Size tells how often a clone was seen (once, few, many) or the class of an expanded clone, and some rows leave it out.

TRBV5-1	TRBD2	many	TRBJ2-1	TGCGCCAGCAGCTTGGCCGGGACTAGCGGGTCGGCGCAGCAGTTCTTC	CASSLAGTSGSAQQFF
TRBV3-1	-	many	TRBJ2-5	TGTGCCAGCAGCCAGGCGGTGGGGGTTGAGACCCAGTACTTC	CASSQAVGVETQYF
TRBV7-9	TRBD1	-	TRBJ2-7	TGTGCCAGCAGCAAGACACAGGGGGCGGAAGAGCAGTACTTC	CASSKTQGAEEQYF
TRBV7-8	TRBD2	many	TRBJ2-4	TGTGCCAGCAGCTTAGTAGCGGGGGCCAAAAACATTCAGTACTTC	CASSLVAGAKNIQYF
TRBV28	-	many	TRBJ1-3	TGTGCCAGCAGTTTAGGGACCTGGGGTCTCGGAAACACCATATATTTT	CASSLGTWGLGNTIYF
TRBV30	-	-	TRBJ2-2	TGTGCCTGGAGTGTCGGCACCTTCACCGGGGAGCTGTTTTTT	CAWSVGTFTGELFF
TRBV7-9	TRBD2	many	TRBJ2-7	TGTGCCAGCAGCCTACTAGCGGTGGTTAACGAGCAGTACTTC	CASSLLAVVNEQYF
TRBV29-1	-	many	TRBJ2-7	TGCAGCGTGGGGCTGGGGGAGCAAGAGCAGTACTTC	CSVGLGEQEQYF
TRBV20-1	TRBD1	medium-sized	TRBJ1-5	TGCAGTGTACGGACAGGGGATCAGCCCCAGCATTTT	CSVRTGDQPQHF
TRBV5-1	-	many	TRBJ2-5	TGCGCCAGCCGATACCTCGGGACGGCACAAGAGACCCAGTACTTC	CASRYLGTAQETQYF
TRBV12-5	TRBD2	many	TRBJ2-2	TGTGCTAGTGGTTTGGTAGGGATAACTAGCGGGGGGCTATTCGCGAACACCGGGGAGCTGTTTTTT	CASGLVGITSGGLFANTGELFF
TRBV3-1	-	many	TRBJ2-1	TGTGCCAGCAGCCAAGAGCAAGCTGAGCAGTTCTTC	CASSQEQAEQFF
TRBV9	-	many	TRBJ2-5	TGTGCCAGCAAGGCGGGATCGGAAGAGACCCAGTACTTC	CASKAGSEETQYF
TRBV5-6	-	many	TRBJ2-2	TGTGCCAGCAGCTTGGCCCTTGTGCCACCAGGGGTTTGGCTCGCGAACACCGGGGAGCTGTTTTTT	CASSLALVPPGVWLANTGELFF
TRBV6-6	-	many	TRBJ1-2	TGTGCCAGCAGCCAGGGAGAAAACTATGGCTACACCTTC	CASSQGENYGYTF
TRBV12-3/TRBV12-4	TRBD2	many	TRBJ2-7	TGTGCCAGCAGTCTTGGACTAGCTCCCTCCTACGAGCAGTACTTC	CASSLGLAPSYEQYF
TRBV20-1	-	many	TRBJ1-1	TGCAGGGTCATAGGGGGAAACACTGAAGCTTTCTTT	CRVIGGNTEAFF
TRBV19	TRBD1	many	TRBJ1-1	TGTGCCAGTAGCATTTTGGGACAGGGGAAGACTGAAGCTTTCTTT	CASSILGQGKTEAFF
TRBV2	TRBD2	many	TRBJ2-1	TGTGCCAGCGGGGGTCTGGGCGGGGGAATGAATGAGCAGTTCTTC	CASGGLGGGMNEQFF
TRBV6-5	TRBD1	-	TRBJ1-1	TGTGCCAGCAGTTACTCGGGACAGGTACGCACTGAAGCTTTCTTT	CASSYSGQVRTEAFF
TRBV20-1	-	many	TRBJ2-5	TGCAGTGCTACAGGACACGAGGTGGAGACCCAGTACTTC	CSATGHEVETQYF
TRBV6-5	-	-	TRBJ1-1	TGTGCCAGCAGTTACCCGGGTGGAACTGAAGCTTTCTTT	CASSYPGGTEAFF
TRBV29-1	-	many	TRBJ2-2	TGCAGCGTTGGTGGCACCGGGGAGCTGTTTTTT	CSVGGTGELFF
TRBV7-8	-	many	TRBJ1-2	TGTGCCAGCAGCTTAGCGCCCGGGGCGGGGAGGTACTATGGCTACACCTTC	CASSLAPGAGRYYGYTF
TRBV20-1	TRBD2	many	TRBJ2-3	TGCAGTGCTAGTCCCCGGGACTACACAGATACGCAGTATTTT	CSASPRDYTDTQYF
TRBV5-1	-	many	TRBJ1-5	TGCGCCAGCAGTGCGATGGGTGATATCAATCAGCCCCAGCATTTT	CASSAMGDINQPQHF
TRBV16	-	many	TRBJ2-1	TGTGCCAGCAGCCAGTCGGATTACAATGAGCAGTTCTTC	CASSQSDYNEQFF
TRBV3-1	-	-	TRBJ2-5	TGTGCCAGCAGCCAGGCGGTGGGGGCCGAGACCCAGTACTTC	CASSQAVGAETQYF
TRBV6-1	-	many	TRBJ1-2	TGTGCCAGCAGGTTTTTGGGGGGGAATGGCTACACCTTC	CASRFLGGNGYTF
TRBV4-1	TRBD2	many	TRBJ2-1	TGCGCCAGCAGCCAAGGGCTCGGGAGGCGAGGTGAGCAGTTCTTC	CASSQGLGRRGEQFF
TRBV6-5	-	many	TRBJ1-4	TGTGCCAGCAGTCGTACAGCAACTAATGAAAAACTGTTTTTT	CASSRTATNEKLFF
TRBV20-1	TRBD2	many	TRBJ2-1	TGCAGTGCTAGAGATATCCTAGCGGGAGTGAATGAGCAGTTCTTC	CSARDILAGVNEQFF
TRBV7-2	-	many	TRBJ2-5	TGTGCCAGCAGCTTAAAGTCCGGGGGGACAGGACAAGAGACCCAGTACTTC	CASSLKSGGTGQETQYF
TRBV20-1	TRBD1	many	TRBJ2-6	TGCAGTGCTGCAAGACAGGGTTCCATCTCTGGGGCCAACGTCCTGACTTTC	CSAARQGSISGANVLTF
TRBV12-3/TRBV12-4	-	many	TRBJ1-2	TGTGCCAGCAGCCCGAGGGGGGCTGACTATGGCTACACCTTC	CASSPRGADYGYTF
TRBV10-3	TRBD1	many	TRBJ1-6	TGTGCCATCAGTGTGGGACAGGGGGATTCACCCCTCCACTTT	CAISVGQGDSPLHF
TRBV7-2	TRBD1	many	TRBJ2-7	TGTGCCAGCAGCCCCGGGACAGGTGGCTTCTACGAGCAGTACTTC	CASSPGTGGFYEQYF
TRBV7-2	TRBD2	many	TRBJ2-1	TGTGCCAGCACCCTCCTAGCGGGATACAATGAGCAGTTCTTC	CASTLLAGYNEQFF
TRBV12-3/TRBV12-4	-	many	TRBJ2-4	TGTGCCAGCAGTTTGGGGTCAACCAAAAACATTCAGTACTTC	CASSLGSTKNIQYF
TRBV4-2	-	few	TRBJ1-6	TGTGCCAGCGGAGCCCCGGGGGCGAATTCACCCCTCCACTTT	CASGAPGANSPLHF
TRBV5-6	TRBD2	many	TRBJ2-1	TGTGCCAGCAGCCCCAGGGCGGGCGGGAGGGTCCTCAATGAGCAGTTCTTC	CASSPRAGGRVLNEQFF
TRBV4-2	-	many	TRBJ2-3	TGTGCCAGCAGCCAAGGGACTAACCCTAGCACAGATACGCAGTATTTT	CASSQGTNPSTDTQYF